The table lists the clone carrying this TCR beta chain with a count of one. Grouping used clinical history reported by participants in a survey and questionnaire. Authors' data handling: How many nucleated cells were present was estimated from reference gene primer amplification. The assay was immunoSEQ multiplex PCR, and TCRdb's table has in-frame clones only and misses some. The V and J calls and the clone size are those of that table, but D and trimming were determined from the DNA. The data contain around 250,000 clones, roughly 86% of them seen just once; the ten biggest clones take up approximately 1.7%. This sample stems from a study of blood T cell repertoires in COVID-19. J gave up 4 bases and V 6 bases, and 6 bases lay outside the gene matches. This CDR3 has 15 residues. Germline lookup yields CDR1 KGHSH and CDR2 LQKENI.

Sequenced sample: PBMCs or T cells enriched from blood (not recorded which). This chain links TRBV18 with TRBJ2-2; 9 nucleotides match TRBD1. The source is a woman between 50 and 59 years old who had recovered from COVID-19. The CDR3 is CASSQGQGGTGELFF. The DNA for the CDR3 is TGTGCCAGCTCTCAGGGACAGGGTGGCACCGGGGAGCTGTTTTTT. Together with reference TRBV18 and TRBJ2-2, the CDR3 gives the full variable domain: NAGVMQNPRHLVRRRGQEARLRCSPMKGHSHVYWYRQLPEEGLKFMVYLQKENIIDESGMPKERFSAEFPKEGPSILRIQQVVRGDSAAYFCASSQGQGGTGELFFGEGSRLTVL.